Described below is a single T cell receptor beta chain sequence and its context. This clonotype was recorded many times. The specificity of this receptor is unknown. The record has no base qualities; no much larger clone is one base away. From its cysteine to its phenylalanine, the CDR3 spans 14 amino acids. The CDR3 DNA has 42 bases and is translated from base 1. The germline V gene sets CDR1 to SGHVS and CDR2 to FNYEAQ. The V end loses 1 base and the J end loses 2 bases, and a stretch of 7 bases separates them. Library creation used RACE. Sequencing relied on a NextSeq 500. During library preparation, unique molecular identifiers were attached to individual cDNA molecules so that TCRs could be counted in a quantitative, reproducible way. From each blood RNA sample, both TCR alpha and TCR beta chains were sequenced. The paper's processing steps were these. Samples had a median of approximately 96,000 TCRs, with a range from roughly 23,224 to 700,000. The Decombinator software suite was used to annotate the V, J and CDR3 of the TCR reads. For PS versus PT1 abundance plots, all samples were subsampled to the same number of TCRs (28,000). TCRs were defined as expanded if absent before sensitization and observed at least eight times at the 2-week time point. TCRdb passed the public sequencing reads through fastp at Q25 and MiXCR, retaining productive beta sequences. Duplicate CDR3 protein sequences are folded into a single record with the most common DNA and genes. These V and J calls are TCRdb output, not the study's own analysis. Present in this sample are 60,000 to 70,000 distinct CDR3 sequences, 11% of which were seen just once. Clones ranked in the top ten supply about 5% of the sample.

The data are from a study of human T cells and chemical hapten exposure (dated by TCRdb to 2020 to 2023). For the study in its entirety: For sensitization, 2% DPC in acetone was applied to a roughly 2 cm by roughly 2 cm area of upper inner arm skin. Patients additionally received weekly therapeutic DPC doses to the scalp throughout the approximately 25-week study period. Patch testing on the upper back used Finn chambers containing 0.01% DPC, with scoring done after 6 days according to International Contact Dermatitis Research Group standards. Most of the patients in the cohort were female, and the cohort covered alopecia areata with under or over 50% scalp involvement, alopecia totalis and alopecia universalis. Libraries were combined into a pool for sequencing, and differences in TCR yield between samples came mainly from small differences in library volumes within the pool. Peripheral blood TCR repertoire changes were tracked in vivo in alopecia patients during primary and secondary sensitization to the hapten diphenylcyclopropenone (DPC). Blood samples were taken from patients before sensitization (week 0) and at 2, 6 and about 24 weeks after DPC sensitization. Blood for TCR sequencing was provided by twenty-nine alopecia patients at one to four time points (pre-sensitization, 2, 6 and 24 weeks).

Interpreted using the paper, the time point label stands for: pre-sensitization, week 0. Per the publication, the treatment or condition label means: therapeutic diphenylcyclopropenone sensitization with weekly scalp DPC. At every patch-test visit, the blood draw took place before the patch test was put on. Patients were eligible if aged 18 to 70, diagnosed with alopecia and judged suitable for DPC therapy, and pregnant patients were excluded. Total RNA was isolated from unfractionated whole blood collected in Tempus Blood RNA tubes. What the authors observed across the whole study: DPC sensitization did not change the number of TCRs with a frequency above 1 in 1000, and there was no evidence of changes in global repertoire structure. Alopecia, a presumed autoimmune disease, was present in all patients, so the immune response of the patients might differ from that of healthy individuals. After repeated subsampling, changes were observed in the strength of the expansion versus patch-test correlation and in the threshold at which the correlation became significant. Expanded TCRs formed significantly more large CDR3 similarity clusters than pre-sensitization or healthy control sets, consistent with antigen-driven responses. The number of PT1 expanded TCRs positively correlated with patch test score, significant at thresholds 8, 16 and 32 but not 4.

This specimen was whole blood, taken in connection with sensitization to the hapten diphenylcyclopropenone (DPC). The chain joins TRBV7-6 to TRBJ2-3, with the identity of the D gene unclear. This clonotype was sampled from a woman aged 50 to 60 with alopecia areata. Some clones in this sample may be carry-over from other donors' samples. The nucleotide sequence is TGTGCCAGCAGCTTAGGGGCCTACACAGATACGCAGTATTTT. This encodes CASSLGAYTDTQYF.